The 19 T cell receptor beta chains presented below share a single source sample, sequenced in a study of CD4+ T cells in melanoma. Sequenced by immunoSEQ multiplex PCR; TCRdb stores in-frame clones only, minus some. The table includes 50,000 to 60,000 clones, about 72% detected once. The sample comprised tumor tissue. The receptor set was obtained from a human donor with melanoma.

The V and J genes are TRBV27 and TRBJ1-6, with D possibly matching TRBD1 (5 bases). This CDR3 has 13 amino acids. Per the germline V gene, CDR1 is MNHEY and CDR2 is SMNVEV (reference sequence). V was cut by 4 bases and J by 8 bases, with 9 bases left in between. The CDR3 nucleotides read TGTGCCAGCAGTTGGGGCAGAGATTCACCCCTCCACTTT. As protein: CASSWGRDSPLHF.

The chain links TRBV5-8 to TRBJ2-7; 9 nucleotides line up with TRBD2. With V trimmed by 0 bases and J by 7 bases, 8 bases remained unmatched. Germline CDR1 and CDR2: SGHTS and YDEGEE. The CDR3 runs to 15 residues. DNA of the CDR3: TGTGCCAGCAGCTTGGAGCTAGCGGGGCCCAAGGAGCAGTACTTC. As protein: CASSLELAGPKEQYF.

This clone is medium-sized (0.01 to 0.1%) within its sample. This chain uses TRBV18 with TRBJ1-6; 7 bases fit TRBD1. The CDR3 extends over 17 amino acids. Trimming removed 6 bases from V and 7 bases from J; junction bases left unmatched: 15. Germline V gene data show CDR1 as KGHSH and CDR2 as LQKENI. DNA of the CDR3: TGTGCCAGCTCCCTACGGGGAGAAAGACAGGGAAATTCACCCCTCCACTTT. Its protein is CASSLRGERQGNSPLHF.

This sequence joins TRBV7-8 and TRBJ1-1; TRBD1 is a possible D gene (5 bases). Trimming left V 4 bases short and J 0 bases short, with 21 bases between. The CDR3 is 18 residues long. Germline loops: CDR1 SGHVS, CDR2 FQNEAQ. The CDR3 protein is CASSSPQGPTTLNTEAFF. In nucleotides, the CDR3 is TGTGCCAGCAGCTCCCCCCAGGGCCCAACCACCTTGAACACTGAAGCTTTCTTT.

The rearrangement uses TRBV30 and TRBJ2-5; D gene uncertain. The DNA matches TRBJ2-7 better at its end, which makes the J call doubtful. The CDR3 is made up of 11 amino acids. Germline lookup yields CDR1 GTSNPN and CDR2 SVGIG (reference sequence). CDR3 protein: CAWSSTYEQYF. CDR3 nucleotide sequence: TGTGCCTGGAGTTCAACCTACGAGCAGTACTTC.

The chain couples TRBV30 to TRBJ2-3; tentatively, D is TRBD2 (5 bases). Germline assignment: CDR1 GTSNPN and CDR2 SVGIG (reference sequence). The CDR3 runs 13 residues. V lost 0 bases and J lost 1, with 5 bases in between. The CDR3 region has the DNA TGTGCCTGGAGTGTAGCGGGCACAGATACGCAGTATTTT. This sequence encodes CAWSVAGTDTQYF.

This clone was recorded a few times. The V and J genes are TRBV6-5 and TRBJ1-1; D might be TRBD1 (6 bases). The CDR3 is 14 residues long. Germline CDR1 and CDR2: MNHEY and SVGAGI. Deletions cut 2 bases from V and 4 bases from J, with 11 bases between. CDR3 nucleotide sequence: TGTGCCAGCAGTTACGGGGGCGTGAGCACTGAAGCTTTCTTT. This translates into CASSYGGVSTEAFF.

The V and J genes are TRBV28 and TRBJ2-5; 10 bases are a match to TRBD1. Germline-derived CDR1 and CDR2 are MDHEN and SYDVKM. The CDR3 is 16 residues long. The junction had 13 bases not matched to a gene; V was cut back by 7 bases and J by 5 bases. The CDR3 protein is CASTQPGQGQGETQYF. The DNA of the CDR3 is TGTGCCAGCACCCAACCGGGACAGGGGCAGGGGGAGACCCAGTACTTC.

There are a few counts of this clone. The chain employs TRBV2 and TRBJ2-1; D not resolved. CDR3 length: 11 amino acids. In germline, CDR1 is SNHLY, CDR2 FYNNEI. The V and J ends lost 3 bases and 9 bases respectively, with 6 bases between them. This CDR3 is CASSDMSEQFF. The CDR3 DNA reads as TGTGCCAGCAGTGACATGAGTGAGCAGTTCTTC.

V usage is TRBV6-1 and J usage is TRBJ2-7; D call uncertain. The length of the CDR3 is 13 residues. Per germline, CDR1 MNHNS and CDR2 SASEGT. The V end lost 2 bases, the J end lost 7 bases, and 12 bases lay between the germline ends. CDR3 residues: CASSEFVAAEQYF. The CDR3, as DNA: TGTGCCAGCAGTGAATTTGTGGCGGCGGAGCAGTACTTC.

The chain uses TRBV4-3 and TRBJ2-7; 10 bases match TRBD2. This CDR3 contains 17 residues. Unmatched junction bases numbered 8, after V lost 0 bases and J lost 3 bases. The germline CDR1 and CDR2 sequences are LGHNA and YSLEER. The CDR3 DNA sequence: TGCGCCAGCAGCCAAGAGATCGGGGTAGCGGGGGGCTACGAGCAGTACTTC. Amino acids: CASSQEIGVAGGYEQYF.

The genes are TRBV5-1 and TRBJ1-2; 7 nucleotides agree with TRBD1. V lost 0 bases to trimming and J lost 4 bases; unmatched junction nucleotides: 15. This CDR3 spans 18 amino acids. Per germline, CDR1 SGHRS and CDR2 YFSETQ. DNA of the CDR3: TGCGCCAGCAGCTTGGCCGTGGGTGCGGACAGGCCTTCCTATGGCTACACCTTC. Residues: CASSLAVGADRPSYGYTF.

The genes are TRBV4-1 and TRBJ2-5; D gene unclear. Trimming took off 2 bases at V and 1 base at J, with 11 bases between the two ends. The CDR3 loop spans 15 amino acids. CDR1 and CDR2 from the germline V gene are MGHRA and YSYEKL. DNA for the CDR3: TGCGCCAGCAGCCAATACGTAGGGCCCCAAGAGACCCAGTACTTC. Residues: CASSQYVGPQETQYF.

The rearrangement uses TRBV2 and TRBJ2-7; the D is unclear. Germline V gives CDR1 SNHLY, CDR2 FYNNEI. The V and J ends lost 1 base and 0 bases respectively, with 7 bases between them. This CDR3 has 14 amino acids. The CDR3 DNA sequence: TGTGCCAGCAGTGAAGTTCTAGACTCCTACGAGCAGTACTTC. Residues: CASSEVLDSYEQYF.

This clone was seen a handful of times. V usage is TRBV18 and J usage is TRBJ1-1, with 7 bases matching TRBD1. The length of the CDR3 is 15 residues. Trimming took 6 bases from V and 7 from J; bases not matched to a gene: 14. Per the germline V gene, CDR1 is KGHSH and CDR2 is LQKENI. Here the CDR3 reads CASSEPTGSFLEAFF. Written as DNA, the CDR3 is TGTGCCAGCTCGGAACCGACAGGGAGCTTTCTTGAAGCTTTCTTT.

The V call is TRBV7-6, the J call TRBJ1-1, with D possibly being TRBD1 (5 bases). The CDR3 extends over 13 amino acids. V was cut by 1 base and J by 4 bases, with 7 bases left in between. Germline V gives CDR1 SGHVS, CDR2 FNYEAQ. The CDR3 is CASSLDRTTEAFF. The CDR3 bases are TGTGCCAGCAGCTTAGACAGGACCACTGAAGCTTTCTTT.

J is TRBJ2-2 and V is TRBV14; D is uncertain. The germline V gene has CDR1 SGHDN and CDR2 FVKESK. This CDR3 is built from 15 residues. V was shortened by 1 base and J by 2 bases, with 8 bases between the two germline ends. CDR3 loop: CASSQGQVNTGELFF. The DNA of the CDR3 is TGTGCCAGCAGCCAAGGGCAAGTAAACACCGGGGAGCTGTTTTTT.

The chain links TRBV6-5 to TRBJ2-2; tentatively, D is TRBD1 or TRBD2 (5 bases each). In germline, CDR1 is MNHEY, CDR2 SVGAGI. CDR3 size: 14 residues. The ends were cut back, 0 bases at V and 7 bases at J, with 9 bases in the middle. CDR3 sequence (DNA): TGTGCCAGCAGTTACTCGATTGGGGGCGGGGAGCTGTTTTTT. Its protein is CASSYSIGGGELFF.

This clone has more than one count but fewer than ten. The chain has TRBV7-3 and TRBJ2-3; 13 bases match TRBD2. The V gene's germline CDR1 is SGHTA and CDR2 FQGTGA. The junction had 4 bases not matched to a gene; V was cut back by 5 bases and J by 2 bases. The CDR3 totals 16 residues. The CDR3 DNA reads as TGTGCCAGCAGCCCGGGACTAGCGGGGCTCACAGATACGCAGTATTTT. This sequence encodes CASSPGLAGLTDTQYF.